The text below deals with one T cell receptor (beta chain). This CDR3 is 18 amino acids long. V dropped 6 bases and J dropped 4; count of bases not matched to a gene: 17. The V gene's germline CDR1 is SNHLY and CDR2 FYNNEI. This entry is derived from a study of blood T cell repertoires in COVID-19. Study overall: Some COVID-19 samples were acute and others convalescent; all came from the United States, Italy and Spain. Sources were T cells, B-cell-depleted T cells, or PBMCs; the material itself was cDNA or gDNA.

This table comes from immunoSEQ multiplex PCR, and its TCRdb copy is limited to in-frame clones, with some not included. The sample has roughly 300,000 clones, roughly nine tenths seen once. Enrolled through a virtual design, the participants were between roughly 18 and 90 years of age and came from around 25 US areas. This TCR was sampled from a young woman who had recovered from COVID-19. What was sequenced was PBMCs or T cells enriched from blood (not recorded which). The chain joins TRBV2 to TRBJ2-1; TRBD1 agrees at 8 bases. The CDR3 spells CASSGRTRQGIRYNEQFF. The CDR3 coding sequence is TGTGCCAGCAGCGGTAGGACCCGACAGGGGATTCGATACAATGAGCAGTTCTTC. The full variable domain, in which reference TRBV2 and TRBJ2-1 provide the parts outside the CDR3, is EPEVTQTPSHQVTQMGQEVILRCVPISNHLYFYWYRQILGQKVEFLVSFYNNEISEKSEIFDDQFSVERPDGSNFTLKIRSTKLEDSAMYFCASSGRTRQGIRYNEQFFGPGTRLTVL.